This T cell receptor (beta chain) was recovered during a study of blood T cell repertoires in COVID-19. Study overall: Acute and convalescent COVID-19 samples came from the United States, Italy and Spain. T cells, B-cell-depleted T cells, or PBMCs provided the cDNA or gDNA that served as material.

CDR1 is SQVTM and CDR2 is ANQGSEA in the germline V gene. Deletions cut 7 bases from V and 0 bases from J, with 15 bases between. The CDR3 spans 15 residues. Per the study methods: By means of reference gene primer amplification, nucleated cell counts were estimated. Data came from immunoSEQ multiplex PCR; TCRdb stores just in-frame clones and leaves some out. The V and J calls and clone size were taken over from that table, and D and trimming were inferred from the DNA. The sample has 150,000 to 160,000 clones; 80% to 90% are singletons. The sequencing input was peripheral blood. The chain joins TRBV29-1 to TRBJ1-4; the D gene is possibly TRBD1 (5 bases). The sequence derives from a middle-aged woman with acute or convalescent COVID-19. CDR3 sequence (DNA): TGCAGCGCCCGTGTCGGGACTGCAACTAATGAAAAACTGTTTTTT. Amino acids: CSARVGTATNEKLFF. Supplemented by reference TRBV29-1 and TRBJ1-4, the full variable domain reads SAVISQKPSRDICQRGTSLTIQCQVDSQVTMMFWYRQQPGQSLTLIATANQGSEATYESGFVIDKFPISRPNLTFSTLTVSNMSPEDSSIYLCSARVGTATNEKLFFGSGTQLSVL.